Below, 8 T cell receptor beta chains from the same sample are listed, as sequenced in a study of blood T cells in healthy people across ages. Combining a sample-barcoded 5' primer with a J-beta primer mix, a second PCR ran for 7 to 11 cycles. One entry per CDR3 protein, called by TCRdb with MiXCR from the 5' RACE reads. Among about 1.7 million distinct CDR3 sequences listed, approximately 30% were seen once. Sequenced input: blood. These receptors were collected from a woman aged 25 to 39 in good health.

The chain joins TRBV6-4 to TRBJ1-1; maybe TRBD1 (6 bases). The CDR3 is made up of 13 amino acids. CDR1 and CDR2 (germline): MRHNA, SNTAGT. V dropped 3 bases and J dropped 6 bases, with 11 bases sitting between them. CDR3: CASSEGRGAEAFF. The CDR3 nucleotides read TGTGCCAGCAGTGAAGGGAGGGGGGCTGAAGCTTTCTTT.

This chain connects TRBV20-1 to TRBJ1-1; D is uncertain. Trimming took off 4 bases at V and 5 bases at J, with 14 bases between the two ends. Germline V gene lookup returns CDR1 DFQATT and CDR2 SNEGSKA (reference sequence). This CDR3 comprises 13 residues. CDR3: CSAMRTMGTEAFF. The CDR3 DNA reads as TGCAGTGCTATGAGGACTATGGGTACTGAAGCTTTCTTT.

This clonotype was seen once. A much larger clone differs from this one at a single base, so this may be a read error. The rearrangement joins TRBV28 to TRBJ2-4; D may be TRBD1 (6 bases). The tail of the sequence fits TRBJ2-7 better, so the J call may be wrong. Germline lookup yields CDR1 MDHEN and CDR2 SYDVKM. The CDR3 length is 13 residues. The chain's CDR3 is CAGSFRRGNEQYF. The DNA for the CDR3 is TGTGCCGGCAGTTTTCGCAGGGGAAACGAGCAGTACTTC.

This CDR3 reads CAISDRGIYGYTF. DNA for the CDR3: TGCGCCATCTCCGACAGGGGTATATATGGCTACACCTTC. The V call is TRBV10-2, the J call TRBJ1-2; 8 bases map to TRBD1. The ends lost 10 bases at V and 5 bases at J; junction bases unmatched: 9. CDR1 WSHSY and CDR2 SAAADI come from the germline V gene. The length of the CDR3 is 13 residues.

The chain carries TRBV7-8 and TRBJ1-2; D is unclear. Per the germline V gene, CDR1 is SGHVS and CDR2 is FQNEAQ. The CDR3 length is 17 residues. Trimming removed 3 bases at V and 0 bases at J, with 17 bases between. CDR3 nucleotides: TGTGCCAGCAGCTTGGGGTCTGTGGCAGCGACTAACTATGGCTACACCTTC. This gives the protein CASSLGSVAATNYGYTF.

Comments on this clonotype: A read error is possible here, since a much larger clone lies one base away. CDR3 DNA: TGTGCCAGCAGTCGAGGGCCGTACAATGAGCAGTACTTC. Its translation is CASSRGPYNEQYF. This chain joins TRBV3-1 and TRBJ2-7; a possible D gene is TRBD2 (5 bases). This CDR3 contains 13 residues. In germline, CDR1 is LGHDT, CDR2 YNNKEL (reference sequence). V lost 6 bases to trimming and J lost 7 bases, with 16 bases between them.

This clonotype was counted at least ten times. The chain recombines TRBV6-6 with TRBJ2-4; perhaps TRBD1 as D (5 bases). The J call may be faulty, since TRBJ2-7 better matches the DNA end. The CDR3 is 14 amino acids. Per germline, CDR1 MNHNY and CDR2 SVGAGI (reference sequence). CDR3 DNA: TGTGCCAGCAGTTACTTGCCCACCAGGGCCGAGCAGTACTTC. Its protein product is CASSYLPTRAEQYF.

Regarding this clonotype: One end of the junction does not line up with germline, which may come from a read error. The V call is TRBV6-1, the J call TRBJ1-2, with D tentatively TRBD1 (5 bases). The CDR3 consists of 14 residues. Germline V gives CDR1 MNHNS, CDR2 SASEGT. In nucleotides, the CDR3 is TGTGCCAGCAGTGATACAGGCTACCGCTATGGCCACACCTTC. It codes for CASSDTGYRYGHTF.